Listed below are T cell receptor beta chains from one sample, sequenced in a study of T cells in Graves' hyperthyroidism and ophthalmopathy. TCRdb itself ran the multiplex PCR reads through MiXCR, one entry per CDR3 protein. The sample includes about 350,000 distinct CDR3 sequences, around 14% of them seen just once. The sequenced material came from blood. All receptors come from a woman aged 30 to 39 with Graves' hyperthyroidism. CDR3s include the opening cysteine and the closing phenylalanine or tryptophan. A D gene is named only where the DNA matches it firmly. Expanded clones get a size class; other rows say once, few or many, or leave the size out.

TRBD1	TRBV5-4	TRBJ2-7	-	CASSLAGQGASYEQYF	TGTGCCAGCAGCTTGGCCGGACAGGGGGCCTCCTACGAGCAGTACTTC
-	TRBV6-5	TRBJ2-5	many	CASSYSRSVGQETQYF	TGTGCCAGCAGTTACTCGCGTTCTGTGGGGCAAGAGACCCAGTACTTC
-	TRBV28	TRBJ1-5	-	CASSMGRFSNQPQHF	TGTGCCAGCAGTATGGGGCGGTTTAGCAATCAGCCCCAGCATTTT
-	TRBV28	TRBJ2-1	many	CASFKGNEQFF	TGTGCCAGCTTCAAGGGGAATGAGCAGTTCTTC
-	TRBV20-1	TRBJ1-1	many	CSATPNTEAFF	TGCAGTGCTACACCGAACACTGAAGCTTTCTTT
-	TRBV7-2	TRBJ2-2	many	CASSLAGDPGELFF	TGTGCCAGCAGCTTAGCGGGAGACCCCGGGGAGCTGTTTTTT
-	TRBV14	TRBJ2-3	few	CASSQRRITDTQYF	TGTGCCAGCAGCCAGAGGAGAATTACAGATACGCAGTATTTT
-	TRBV6-2/TRBV6-3	TRBJ2-1	many	CASSRGEQFF	TGTGCCAGCAGTAGGGGTGAGCAGTTCTTC
-	TRBV7-7	TRBJ2-2	few	CALLPLAGTNTGELFF	TGTGCTCTCCTCCCCCTCGCGGGAACGAACACCGGGGAGCTGTTTTTT
TRBD2	TRBV4-3	TRBJ2-1	few	CASSQVLAGDEQFF	TGCGCCAGCAGCCAAGTCCTAGCGGGAGATGAGCAGTTCTTC
-	TRBV13	TRBJ1-1	-	CASSLGETSGTEAFF	TGTGCCAGCAGCTTAGGAGAGACGTCTGGCACTGAAGCTTTCTTT
-	TRBV2	TRBJ2-7	many	CASSGGQSSYEQYF	TGTGCCAGCAGCGGGGGACAGTCCTCCTACGAGCAGTACTTC
TRBD1	TRBV6-2/TRBV6-3	TRBJ1-5	few	CASSSGTGVGNQPQHF	TGTGCCAGCAGTTCCGGGACAGGGGTGGGCAATCAGCCCCAGCATTTT
TRBD2	TRBV5-1	TRBJ2-1	many	CASSLGSSGSNEQFF	TGCGCCAGCAGCTTGGGGTCTAGCGGGAGCAATGAGCAGTTCTTC
-	TRBV20-1	TRBJ2-2	many	CSARDGGGHTGELFF	TGCAGTGCTAGAGATGGGGGGGGCCACACCGGGGAGCTGTTTTTT
-	TRBV20-1	TRBJ2-3	-	CSARDLGDTQYF	TGCAGTGCTAGAGATTTGGGCGATACGCAGTATTTT
-	TRBV28	TRBJ2-2	few	CASSSVQLTGELFF	TGTGCCAGCAGTTCGGTACAGCTAACCGGGGAGCTGTTTTTT
TRBD1	TRBV28	TRBJ2-5	-	CASSLLGTGAETQYF	TGTGCCAGCAGTTTATTGGGGACAGGGGCAGAGACCCAGTACTTC
-	TRBV20-1	TRBJ1-5	many	CSATLSIGTDYQPQHF	TGCAGTGCTACGCTGAGCATTGGGACTGATTATCAGCCCCAGCATTTT
TRBD2	TRBV20-1	TRBJ2-1	-	CSAPNLAGTYNEQFF	TGCAGTGCTCCTAATCTAGCGGGGACCTACAATGAGCAGTTCTTC
-	TRBV7-2	TRBJ2-5	many	CASSLSESETQYF	TGTGCCAGCAGCTTATCCGAATCCGAGACCCAGTACTTC
-	TRBV12-3/TRBV12-4	TRBJ2-1	few	CASNQGSEQFF	TGTGCCAGCAATCAGGGGAGTGAGCAGTTCTTC
-	TRBV11-1	TRBJ2-5	many	CASGFGLRETQYF	TGTGCCAGCGGATTTGGCCTTAGGGAGACCCAGTACTTC
-	TRBV3-2	TRBJ2-7	-	CASVQPCEQYF	TGTGCCAGCGTCCAGCCGTGCGAGCAGTACTTC
-	TRBV20-1	TRBJ2-2	-	CSARDHRRGSGELFF	TGCAGTGCTAGAGATCACAGAAGGGGGTCCGGGGAGCTGTTTTTT
-	TRBV20-1	TRBJ1-2	few	CSATQMINYGYTF	TGCAGTGCAACTCAAATGATAAACTATGGCTACACCTTC
-	TRBV28	TRBJ1-5	many	CASKPGRLKPQHF	TGTGCCAGCAAGCCAGGGAGGTTGAAGCCCCAGCATTTT
-	TRBV28	TRBJ2-3	many	CASSFRTSSTDTQYF	TGTGCCAGCAGTTTCCGGACATCTAGCACAGATACGCAGTATTTT
TRBD1	TRBV7-9	TRBJ2-7	-	CASIPRTGAYEQYF	TGTGCCAGCATTCCCCGGACAGGTGCCTACGAGCAGTACTTC
-	TRBV18	TRBJ2-7	many	CASSPTSTSRGEQYF	TGTGCCAGCTCACCCACCAGTACTTCCAGGGGTGAGCAGTACTTC
TRBD1	TRBV29-1	TRBJ2-2	many	CSVTGTGFAGELFF	TGCAGCGTCACCGGGACAGGTTTCGCCGGGGAGCTGTTTTTT
-	TRBV20-1	TRBJ1-1	many	CSARGVTVRGTPYTEAFF	TGCAGTGCTAGAGGAGTAACAGTCAGGGGAACGCCCTACACTGAAGCTTTCTTT
-	TRBV19	TRBJ2-1	-	CASSISGLGPWSYNEQFF	TGTGCCAGTAGTATTTCAGGTCTGGGACCGTGGTCCTACAATGAGCAGTTCTTC
-	TRBV29-1	TRBJ1-2	many	CSVSAGRSGGYTF	TGCAGCGTCTCGGCCGGTCGAAGCGGTGGCTACACCTTC
-	TRBV15	TRBJ2-1	-	CATSRELLRGRHNYEQFF	TGTGCCACCAGCAGAGAACTCTTAAGGGGCAGGCACAATTATGAGCAGTTCTTC
TRBD2	TRBV6-4	TRBJ2-3	few	CASSDSGGRPDTQYF	TGTGCCAGCAGTGACTCGGGCGGGAGGCCAGATACGCAGTATTTT
TRBD2	TRBV5-1	TRBJ2-5	few	CASSPQTSRETQYF	TGCGCCAGCAGCCCCCAGACTAGCAGAGAGACCCAGTACTTC
TRBD2	TRBV12-3/TRBV12-4	TRBJ2-1	-	CASNSAGVGDEQFF	TGTGCCAGCAATTCAGCGGGAGTTGGGGATGAGCAGTTCTTC
-	TRBV12-3/TRBV12-4	TRBJ2-3	many	CASLPPGGPDTQYF	TGTGCCAGCCTACCTCCCGGAGGGCCAGATACGCAGTATTTT
TRBD1	TRBV20-1	TRBJ1-5	few	CSATDRDYGNQPQHF	TGCAGTGCCACAGACAGGGATTATGGCAATCAGCCCCAGCATTTT
-	TRBV28	TRBJ1-1	many	CASRIGWNTEAFF	TGTGCCAGCAGAATAGGATGGAACACTGAAGCTTTCTTT
-	TRBV6-2/TRBV6-3	TRBJ1-5	few	CASSYSGQPQHF	TGTGCCAGCAGTTACTCGGGTCAGCCCCAGCATTTT
-	TRBV28	TRBJ1-2	many	CASSPFTRVDYGYTF	TGTGCCAGCAGTCCTTTTACTCGGGTTGATTATGGCTACACCTTC
-	TRBV5-1	TRBJ2-3	many	CASSFEGLDTQYF	TGCGCCAGCAGCTTCGAGGGTTTGGATACGCAGTATTTT
TRBD1	TRBV28	TRBJ1-5	many	CASSPRTGRGQPQHF	TGTGCCAGCAGTCCAAGGACAGGGAGGGGTCAGCCCCAGCATTTT
TRBD1	TRBV6-5	TRBJ2-5	-	CASSFTGTGVETQYF	TGTGCCAGCAGTTTTACCGGGACAGGGGTAGAGACCCAGTACTTC
-	TRBV6-2/TRBV6-3	TRBJ1-6	-	CASSYSTWSRGSPLHF	TGTGCCAGCAGTTACTCTACATGGTCCCGGGGTTCACCCCTCCACTTT
-	TRBV10-3	TRBJ2-7	few	CAISAPERSTGYEQYF	TGTGCCATCAGTGCCCCGGAGCGCTCTACGGGCTACGAGCAGTACTTC
-	TRBV20-1	TRBJ2-1	-	CSERGRGNEQFF	TGCAGCGAGAGAGGGCGGGGTAATGAGCAGTTCTTC
TRBD2	TRBV4-1	TRBJ2-7	few	CASSQVGLAGTLYEQYF	TGCGCCAGCAGCCAAGTAGGACTAGCGGGGACTCTCTACGAGCAGTACTTC